These 7 T cell receptor beta chains were all obtained from the same sample, sequenced in a study of blood T cells in healthy people across ages. The use of a sample-barcoded 5' primer and a J-beta primer mix characterized a second PCR of roughly 7 to 12 cycles. Each CDR3 protein gets one entry after TCRdb re-called the 5' RACE reads with MiXCR. The sample comprises 1.5 million to 2 million distinct CDR3 sequences, roughly 30% of which are singletons, and approximately 7.7% rests with the top ten. Sequenced: blood. These receptors originate from a woman aged 25 to 45 in good health.

The rearrangement uses TRBV6-1 and TRBJ2-5; D is unclear. CDR1 is MNHNS, CDR2 SASEGT, per germline. Trimming stripped 5 bases from V and 11 bases from J, with 9 bases between. The CDR3 is 10 residues long. This chain's CDR3 is CASSWNEQYF. CDR3 bases: TGTGCCAGCAGTTGGAATGAGCAGTACTTC.

This chain joins TRBV9 and TRBJ1-2, with 9 bases fitting TRBD1. The CDR3 covers 15 residues. J gave up 8 bases and V 0 bases, and 8 bases lay outside the gene matches. Looked up from germline, CDR1 is SGDLS and CDR2 is YYNGEE. The chain's CDR3 is CASSVGPDRGGGYTF. CDR3 DNA sequence: TGTGCCAGCAGCGTAGGTCCGGACAGGGGAGGCGGCTACACCTTC.

The chain is built from TRBV4-2 and TRBJ2-3, with 10 bases that match TRBD2. The CDR3 covers 16 residues. J gave up 3 bases and V 1 base, and 4 bases lay outside the gene matches. CDR1 and CDR2 (germline): LGHNA, YNFKEQ. The CDR3 nucleotides are TGTGCCAGCAGCCAAGGGGGGACTAGCGCGACAGATACGCAGTATTTT. This encodes CASSQGGTSATDTQYF.

Regarding this clonotype: This could be a read error, since a much larger clone is one nucleotide away. The rearrangement joins TRBV15 to TRBJ2-7; 8 bases map to TRBD2. The CDR3 loop spans 15 amino acids. Germline CDR1 LNHNV, CDR2 YYDKDF (reference sequence). The trim removed 10 bases at V and 1 base at J, leaving 12 bases unmatched. The CDR3 is CASGRGSGSSYEQYF. DNA of the CDR3: TGTGCCAGCGGTCGGGGGAGCGGGAGTTCCTACGAGCAGTACTTC.

The rearrangement uses TRBV12-3 or TRBV12-4 and TRBJ2-1, with 8 bases matching TRBD2. CDR3 size: 14 residues. V shed 4 bases, J shed 4 bases, and the junction held 3 bases outside the gene matches. DNA of the CDR3: TGTGCCAGCAGTTCGGGACTAGAGTACAATGAGCAGTTCTTC. It translates to CASSSGLEYNEQFF.

This clonotype was counted between two and nine times. This chain connects TRBV5-1 to TRBJ1-4; 7 nucleotides agree with TRBD1. The CDR3 has 15 residues. V shed 4 bases, J shed 3 bases, and the junction held 6 bases outside the gene matches. The germline CDR1 and CDR2 sequences are SGHRS and YFSETQ. In DNA form, the CDR3 reads TGCGCCAGCAGCAGATCCGGGACAGCTAATGAAAAACTGTTTTTT. Protein product: CASSRSGTANEKLFF.

V usage is TRBV18 and J usage is TRBJ1-1, with D perhaps TRBD1 (5 bases). The CDR3 consists of 13 residues. Deletions cut 2 bases from V and 11 bases from J, with 15 bases between. Germline values: CDR1 KGHSH, CDR2 LQKENI. CDR3 loop: CASSPEDAGRAFF. The CDR3 region has the DNA TGTGCCAGCTCACCAGAGGACGCAGGGAGGGCTTTCTTT.